These T cell receptor beta chains were read from a single sample in a study of T cell responses to AZD1222 COVID-19 vaccine. Data came from immunoSEQ multiplex PCR; TCRdb stores just in-frame clones and leaves some out. The sample lists approximately 190,000 clones, approximately 90% seen once, with nearly 1% in the top ten. The sample in question was peripheral blood, obtained on day 0 of AZD1222 vaccination. These receptors were taken from an adult in good health. The CDR3 runs from the conserved cysteine through the conserved F or W. A D gene is named only where the DNA matches it firmly. Rows may omit the clone size; those that give it use once, few, many or a size class.

TRBJ2-7 TRBD2 - TRBV9 CASSAGGLAGVEQYF TGTGCCAGCAGCGCTGGGGGACTAGCGGGAGTCGAGCAGTACTTC
TRBJ1-1 - - TRBV5-4 CASSLVSSMNTEAFF TGTGCCAGCAGCTTGGTTTCCAGTATGAACACTGAAGCTTTCTTT
TRBJ2-7 TRBD1 - TRBV19 CASSTGQGDYEQYF TGTGCCAGTAGTACGGGACAGGGAGACTACGAGCAGTACTTC
TRBJ1-2 - - TRBV10-3 CAISESAGTYYGYTF TGTGCCATCAGTGAGTCGGCAGGGACCTACTATGGCTACACCTTC
TRBJ1-4 TRBD1 - TRBV2 CASRTLQGTNEKLFF TGTGCCAGCAGGACTCTACAGGGGACTAATGAAAAACTGTTTTTT
TRBJ2-7 TRBD1 - TRBV7-7 CASSTAPGTGSQYF TGTGCCAGCAGCACGGCCCCCGGGACAGGTAGTCAGTACTTC
TRBJ2-7 - - TRBV5-5 CASSPGDRSYEQYF TGTGCCAGCAGCCCGGGGGACAGATCTTACGAGCAGTACTTC
TRBJ1-2 - - TRBV5-6 CASSLDRANYGYTF TGTGCCAGCAGCTTGGACCGTGCTAACTATGGCTACACCTTC
TRBJ2-7 - - TRBV2 CASSGDRNEQYF TGTGCCAGCAGTGGAGACAGGAACGAGCAGTACTTC
TRBJ2-2 - - TRBV19 CASAAVANTGELFF TGTGCCAGTGCGGCGGTCGCGAACACCGGGGAGCTGTTTTTT
TRBJ2-3 - - TRBV28 CASSPDRGTDTQYF TGTGCCAGCAGCCCGGACAGAGGCACAGATACGCAGTATTTT
TRBJ2-1 - once TRBV9 CASSVEGVGGSEQFF TGTGCCAGCAGCGTAGAAGGGGTGGGAGGTAGTGAGCAGTTCTTC
TRBJ2-7 - once TRBV7-9 CASSLSYEQYF TGTGCCAGCAGCCTGTCCTACGAGCAGTACTTC
TRBJ2-3 - - TRBV29-1 CSVDWETISADTQYF TGCAGCGTTGATTGGGAGACCATTAGCGCAGATACGCAGTATTTT
TRBJ2-2 TRBD1 - TRBV9 CASSPTWRTTGPNTGELFF TGTGCCAGCAGCCCAACCTGGCGAACGACAGGGCCGAACACCGGGGAGCTGTTTTTT
TRBJ2-2 TRBD1 - TRBV2 CASNAVPTGAGELFF TGTGCCAGCAACGCCGTACCGACAGGGGCCGGGGAGCTGTTTTTT
TRBJ2-7 - - TRBV15 CATSRDWGDSSEQYF TGTGCCACCAGCAGAGATTGGGGGGACTCCTCCGAGCAGTACTTC
TRBJ1-2 - - TRBV7-2 CASSLEGIREYGYTF TGTGCCAGCAGCCTAGAGGGGATTCGGGAGTATGGCTACACCTTC
TRBJ2-3 TRBD2 - TRBV5-1 CASSFTSGTDTQYF TGCGCCAGCAGCTTTACTAGCGGGACAGATACGCAGTATTTT
TRBJ1-5 - - TRBV19 CASSRPRDQPQHF TGTGCCAGTAGTAGACCCCGGGATCAGCCCCAGCATTTT
TRBJ2-2 - few TRBV27 CASSLGPVVTGELFF TGTGCCAGCAGTTTAGGACCGGTGGTCACCGGGGAGCTGTTTTTT
TRBJ1-2 - - TRBV3-1/TRBV3-2 CASGQNYGYTF TGTGCCAGTGGACAAAACTATGGCTACACCTTC
TRBJ2-7 - - TRBV19 CASSIGSEQYF TGTGCCAGTAGTATCGGCAGCGAGCAGTACTTC
TRBJ2-7 - - TRBV6-4 CASSEGLALPYEQYF TGTGCCAGCAGTGAAGGGCTAGCCCTTCCCTACGAGCAGTACTTC
TRBJ1-5 - - TRBV5-4 CASSLAGNNQPQHF TGTGCCAGCAGCTTGGCTGGGAACAATCAGCCCCAGCATTTT
TRBJ2-7 TRBD2 - TRBV7-9 CASSLTSGNFEQYF TGTGCCAGCAGCTTGACTAGCGGGAACTTCGAGCAGTACTTC
TRBJ2-7 - - TRBV19 CASSPSGGGVAYEQYF TGTGCCAGTAGCCCCTCGGGTGGTGGGGTCGCGTACGAGCAGTACTTC
TRBJ2-1 TRBD2 - TRBV5-1 CASSLAGDLGEQFF TGCGCCAGCAGCCTAGCGGGAGATTTAGGTGAGCAGTTCTTC
TRBJ1-1 TRBD1 - TRBV19 CASREMKTGGNTEAFF TGTGCCAGTAGGGAGATGAAGACAGGGGGCAACACTGAAGCTTTCTTT
TRBJ2-2 - - TRBV28 CAGNGRSSTGELFF TGTGCCGGAAATGGGCGCAGTTCCACCGGGGAGCTGTTTTTT
TRBJ1-2 TRBD1 - TRBV9 CASSLRQGAHNYGYTF TGTGCCAGCAGCTTAAGACAGGGGGCGCATAACTATGGCTACACCTTC
TRBJ2-7 TRBD1 - TRBV7-9 CASSPDRVGYEQYF TGTGCCAGCAGCCCGGACAGGGTCGGCTACGAGCAGTACTTC
TRBJ2-1 - - TRBV21-1 CASSRLRTSGRAPGNNEQFF TGTGCCAGCAGCCGTCTACGGACTAGCGGGAGGGCGCCGGGGAACAATGAGCAGTTCTTC
TRBJ2-3 - - TRBV2 CASRMGLTDTQYF TGTGCCAGCAGGATGGGCCTCACAGATACGCAGTATTTT
TRBJ1-4 - - TRBV5-1 CASSPGFSNEKLFF TGCGCCAGCAGCCCGGGGTTCTCTAATGAAAAACTGTTTTTT
TRBJ1-1 - - TRBV7-8 CASSSDGVAEAFF TGTGCCAGCAGCTCTGACGGGGTTGCCGAAGCTTTCTTT
TRBJ1-2 - - TRBV18 CASSPGTAEYGYTF TGTGCCAGCTCACCTGGGACGGCTGAATATGGCTACACCTTC
TRBJ1-3 - - TRBV5-6 CASRNRATIPGNTIYF TGTGCCAGCCGAAACCGGGCAACTATACCTGGAAACACCATATATTTT
TRBJ2-5 TRBD2 - TRBV7-3 CASSLYSGGVETQYF TGTGCCAGCAGCTTATATAGCGGGGGTGTAGAGACCCAGTACTTC
TRBJ1-2 - once TRBV7-2 CASSLSGTYGYTF TGTGCCAGCAGCTTATCTGGGACCTATGGCTACACCTTC
TRBJ1-1 - - TRBV7-2 CASSSTVNTEAFF TGTGCCAGCAGCTCGACGGTGAACACTGAAGCTTTCTTT
TRBJ2-3 TRBD2 - TRBV5-1 CASSPGLLADTDTQYF TGCGCCAGCAGCCCGGGGCTACTAGCGGACACAGATACGCAGTATTTT
TRBJ1-2 TRBD1 - TRBV2 CAAGTGANYGYTF TGTGCCGCTGGGACAGGAGCTAACTATGGCTACACCTTC
TRBJ2-3 - - TRBV6-5 CASRGGGTDTQYF TGTGCCAGCAGAGGGGGAGGAACAGATACGCAGTATTTT
TRBJ1-6 - - TRBV3-1/TRBV3-2 CASSQDKGRNSPLHF TGTGCCAGCAGCCAAGATAAGGGGCGTAATTCACCCCTCCACTTT
TRBJ1-1 - - TRBV27 CASSLLFYKTGGTEAFF TGTGCCAGCAGTTTACTCTTTTACAAGACGGGTGGCACTGAAGCTTTCTTT
TRBJ1-5 - - TRBV6-5 CATINGVYSNQPQHF TGTGCCACCATTAATGGGGTTTATAGCAATCAGCCCCAGCATTTT
TRBJ1-4 TRBD1 - TRBV7-2 CASSFDGTGAWNEKLFF TGTGCCAGCAGCTTCGATGGGACAGGGGCCTGGAATGAAAAACTGTTTTTT
TRBJ1-6 TRBD1 - TRBV19 CASSRGQGSAPLHF TGTGCCAGTAGTCGGGGACAGGGGAGTGCACCCCTCCACTTT
TRBJ1-4 - - TRBV19 CASRVRRGTNEKLFF TGTGCCAGTAGGGTCAGGCGAGGCACTAATGAAAAACTGTTTTTT
TRBJ1-2 - - TRBV24-1 CATSPPGQSIYGYTF TGTGCCACCAGTCCACCGGGACAATCGATCTATGGCTACACCTTC
TRBJ2-5 - - TRBV5-4 CASSLELGAQTQYF TGTGCCAGCAGCTTGGAGTTAGGTGCGCAGACCCAGTACTTC
TRBJ2-3 TRBD2 - TRBV6-1 CASSPSGGPGDTQYF TGTGCCAGCAGTCCGAGCGGGGGGCCGGGGGATACGCAGTATTTT
TRBJ2-3 - - TRBV27 CASSTRTDTQYF TGTGCCAGCAGTACCCGCACAGATACGCAGTATTTT
TRBJ1-5 - - TRBV5-5 CASSLRAQRHQPQHF TGTGCCAGCAGCTTGCGGGCCCAACGGCATCAGCCCCAGCATTTT
TRBJ1-2 TRBD1 - TRBV5-6 CASSYDRATNYGYTF TGTGCCAGCAGTTACGACAGGGCTACTAACTATGGCTACACCTTC